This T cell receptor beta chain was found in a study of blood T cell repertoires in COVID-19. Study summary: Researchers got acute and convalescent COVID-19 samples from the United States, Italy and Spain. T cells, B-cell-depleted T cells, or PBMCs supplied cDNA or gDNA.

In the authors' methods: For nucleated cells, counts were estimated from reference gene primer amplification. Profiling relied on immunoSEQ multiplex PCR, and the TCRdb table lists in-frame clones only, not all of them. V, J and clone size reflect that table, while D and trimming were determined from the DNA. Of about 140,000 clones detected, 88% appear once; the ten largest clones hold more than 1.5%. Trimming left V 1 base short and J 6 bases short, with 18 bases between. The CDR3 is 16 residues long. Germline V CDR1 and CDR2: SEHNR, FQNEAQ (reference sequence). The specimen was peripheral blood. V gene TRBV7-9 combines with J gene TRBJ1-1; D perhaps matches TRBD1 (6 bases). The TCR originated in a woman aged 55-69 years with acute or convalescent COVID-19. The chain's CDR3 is CASSLGLRDMEPEAFF. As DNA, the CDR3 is TGTGCCAGCAGCTTAGGCCTCAGGGACATGGAACCTGAAGCTTTCTTT.